This T cell receptor beta chain was profiled in a study of blood T cell repertoires in COVID-19. In the study overall: Researchers got acute and convalescent COVID-19 samples from the United States, Italy and Spain. T cells, B-cell-depleted T cells, or PBMCs supplied cDNA or gDNA.

Trimming cost V 0 bases and J 8 bases, with 11 bases left between them. This CDR3 is built from 15 residues. Germline V CDR1 and CDR2: ENHRY, SYGVKD. Per the original data handling: Amplification of reference gene primers was used by the study to estimate nucleated cell counts. Measured with immunoSEQ multiplex PCR; TCRdb has only the in-frame clones, and not every one. The V and J calls and the clone size are those of that table, but D and trimming were determined from the DNA. The sample includes tens of thousands of clones, 65% to 90% of them seen just once. The rearrangement uses TRBV10-3 and TRBJ1-6, with D possibly being TRBD1 (6 bases). The sequencing sample was made of peripheral blood. This clonotype was sampled from a man in his sixties with acute or convalescent COVID-19. The chain's CDR3 is CAISESTDRYSPLHF. In DNA, the CDR3 is TGTGCCATCAGTGAGTCGACGGACAGATATTCACCCCTCCACTTT.